This passage covers 14 T cell receptor beta chains from one sample sequenced in a study of T cells after yellow fever vaccination (dated by TCRdb to about 2019). Libraries were constructed by 5' RACE. The sequencer was an Illumina HiSeq 2500. The public reads were reprocessed in TCRdb via fastp at Q25 and MiXCR, keeping in-frame beta chains. CDR3 protein sequences are deduplicated, and each keeps its most common genes and DNA. For this sample there are roughly 45,000 distinct CDR3 sequences; about 6.3% appear just once. About 9.4% of the sample is held by the ten biggest clonotypes. The treatment or condition label corresponds to: live attenuated yellow fever vaccine strain. Sequences were derived from PBMCs, either bulk or a sorted T-cell subset (CD4+, CD8+, memory, or dextramer-sorted; not recorded which), sampled 45 days after the yellow fever booster vaccination. The receptors here all came from a man aged 25 to 40 who received the YFV17D yellow fever vaccine.

The V call is TRBV18, the J call TRBJ1-5; 8 positions match TRBD1. J gave up 5 bases and V 2 bases, and 2 bases lay outside the gene matches. The CDR3 is 14 amino acids. CDR1 is KGHSH, CDR2 LQKENI, per germline. The CDR3 protein is CASSPNRGDQPQHF. The CDR3 DNA reads TGTGCCAGCTCACCAAACAGGGGGGATCAGCCCCAGCATTTT.

The sample holds many counts of this clonotype. This chain connects TRBV18 to TRBJ2-5; D tentatively fits TRBD1 or TRBD2 (6 bases each). With 3 bases removed from V and 5 bases from J, the gap between germline ends came to 16 bases. CDR1 is KGHSH and CDR2 is LQKENI in the germline V gene. This CDR3 has 15 amino acids. The CDR3 nucleotides are TGTGCCAGCTCACCCGGGGGCGGCCCCACGGAGACCCAGTACTTC. Protein: CASSPGGGPTETQYF.

This clonotype occurred many times. The chain carries TRBV5-1 and TRBJ1-1; the D gene is possibly TRBD1 (5 bases). There are 14 residues in the CDR3. The ends were cut back, 1 base at V and 8 bases at J, with 15 bases in the middle. CDR1 and CDR2 from the germline V gene are SGHRS and YFSETQ. CDR3 sequence reads: CASSLREGSAEAFF. As DNA, the CDR3 is TGCGCCAGCAGCTTGCGCGAGGGGTCAGCCGAAGCTTTCTTT.

This clonotype has ten or more counts. J is TRBJ2-3 and V is TRBV27; D could derive from TRBD1 or TRBD2 (5 bases each). CDR3 size: 12 residues. Germline CDR1 MNHEY, CDR2 SMNVEV (reference sequence). V was clipped by 2 bases and J by 10 bases, with 10 bases between them. CDR3 coding DNA: TGTGCCAGCAGTTTAGATCGGGGCGCGCAGTATTTT. It translates to CASSLDRGAQYF.

The chain has TRBV6-2 or TRBV6-3 and TRBJ2-7; 7 nucleotides line up with TRBD1. From germline, CDR1 is MNHEY and CDR2 SVGEGT. This CDR3 is built from 15 residues. The V gene end was trimmed by 6 bases and the J gene end by 1 base; junction bases not matched to a gene: 9. CDR3 DNA: TGTGCCAGCAGGATACAGGGGCTCGGGTCCTACGAGCAGTACTTC. Amino acids: CASRIQGLGSYEQYF.

The rearrangement links TRBV15 to TRBJ2-7; TRBD1 matches 7 bases. The V gene end was trimmed by 1 base and the J gene end by 3 bases; junction bases not matched to a gene: 6. The length of the CDR3 is 15 residues. Germline V gives CDR1 LNHNV, CDR2 YYDKDF (reference sequence). The CDR3 sequence is CATSRVARGLYEQYF. CDR3 bases: TGTGCCACCAGCAGAGTAGCAAGGGGGCTCTACGAGCAGTACTTC.

This clonotype was counted between two and nine times. The chain uses TRBV6-1 and TRBJ2-5; D may be TRBD1 (5 bases). The CDR3 contains 13 residues. In germline, CDR1 is MNHNS, CDR2 SASEGT. The V gene lost 6 bases and the J gene lost 5 bases, with 13 bases spanning the gap. The CDR3 loop reads CASSVRVYETQYF. The CDR3 DNA sequence: TGTGCCAGCAGCGTCAGGGTCTACGAGACCCAGTACTTC.

This clonotype qualifies as medium-sized. The chain combines TRBV7-2 with TRBJ2-1; tentative D call: TRBD2 (6 bases). V was clipped by 2 bases and J by 0 bases, with 17 bases between them. The CDR3 totals 18 residues. CDR1 is SGHTA, CDR2 FQGNSA, per germline. CDR3 in amino acids: CASSLWGFGGNSYNEQFF. DNA of the CDR3: TGTGCCAGCAGCTTATGGGGCTTCGGCGGGAACTCCTACAATGAGCAGTTCTTC. The variable domain in full, completed from reference TRBV7-2 and TRBJ2-1, reads GAGVSQSPSNKVTEKGKDVELRCDPISGHTALYWYRQSLGQGLEFLIYFQGNSAPDKSGLPSDRFSAERTGGSVSTLTIQRTQQEDSAVYLCASSLWGFGGNSYNEQFFGPGTRLTVL.

This clonotype has just a few counts. The rearrangement uses TRBV7-2 and TRBJ2-5, with D uncertain. V gave up 5 bases and J gave up 2 bases, with 3 bases separating them. There are 11 residues in the CDR3. Germline CDR1 is SGHTA and CDR2 is FQGNSA. The CDR3 is CASSQQETQYF. The CDR3 region has the DNA TGTGCCAGCAGCCAGCAAGAGACCCAGTACTTC.

CDR3 DNA sequence: TGTGCCAAGACGAAGGACCCGGAGACCCAGTACTTC. Its translation is CAKTKDPETQYF. The chain recombines TRBV21-1 with TRBJ2-5. TRBV21-1 is a known pseudogene. The length of the CDR3 is 12 residues.

This clonotype was observed many times. The chain has TRBV5-1 and TRBJ2-5; 8 positions agree with TRBD1. V lost 3 bases, J lost 4 bases, and 5 bases stayed unmatched. This CDR3 is built from 14 residues. The germline V gene has CDR1 SGHRS and CDR2 YFSETQ. The CDR3 spells CASSSGQGRETQYF. The DNA for the CDR3 is TGCGCCAGCAGCTCAGGACAGGGACGAGAGACCCAGTACTTC.

This clonotype was detected only a few times. The rearrangement joins TRBV11-1 to TRBJ2-1; 10 nucleotides line up with TRBD2. There are 18 residues in the CDR3. CDR1 is SGHAT, CDR2 FQDESV, per germline (reference sequence). V was pared by 4 bases and J by 3 bases, with 12 bases of the junction left unmatched. The CDR3 loop is CASSSRSSGSEYYNEQFF. Here the CDR3 DNA reads TGTGCCAGCAGCTCGAGATCTAGCGGGAGTGAATACTACAATGAGCAGTTCTTC.

The V call is TRBV27, the J call TRBJ2-1, with 12 nucleotides matching TRBD2. With V trimmed by 2 bases and J by 9 bases, 5 bases remained unmatched. CDR1 and CDR2 from the germline V gene are MNHEY and SMNVEV (reference sequence). The CDR3 spans 15 residues. The CDR3 nucleotides are TGTGCCAGCAGTTTAAACCGACTAGCGGGAGTTGAGCAGTTCTTC. It specifies CASSLNRLAGVEQFF.

This clonotype was picked up many times. The chain recombines TRBV29-1 with TRBJ2-5; 7 bases agree with TRBD2. The trim removed 0 bases at V and 5 bases at J, leaving 0 bases unmatched. CDR1 is SQVTM, CDR2 ANQGSEA, per germline. This CDR3 contains 12 residues. The CDR3 bases are TGCAGCGTTGAAGACGGGGGGGAGACCCAGTACTTC. Translation: CSVEDGGETQYF.